These T cell receptor beta chains were read from a single sample in a study of T cell changes during pregnancy in multiple sclerosis. Using immunoSEQ multiplex PCR, the repertoire was profiled, and TCRdb retains in-frame clones only, with some absent. Of tens of thousands of clones in the sample, roughly 89% were seen once. The specimen was CD4+ T cells from peripheral blood mononuclear cells, collected in the first trimester of pregnancy. These receptor sequences come from a female donor with multiple sclerosis, enrolled in a pregnancy study. CDR3s include the opening cysteine and the closing phenylalanine or tryptophan. Fields, in order: J gene, D gene, clone size, V gene, CDR3 protein, CDR3 DNA. A D gene is named only where the DNA matches it firmly. The listing skips clone size in some rows; elsewhere it reads once, few, many or a size class.

j_gene: TRBJ1-1; d_gene: TRBD1; abundance: .; v_gene: TRBV5-4; CDR3aa: CASSLEGGFRTEAFF; CDR3nt: TGTGCCAGCAGCTTAGAAGGGGGCTTCAGAACTGAAGCTTTCTTT
j_gene: TRBJ1-5; d_gene: TRBD1; abundance: .; v_gene: TRBV6-6; CDR3aa: CASSSLDRAQPQHF; CDR3nt: TGTGCCAGCAGTTCATTGGACAGGGCACAGCCCCAGCATTTT
j_gene: TRBJ1-1; d_gene: TRBD1; abundance: .; v_gene: TRBV18; CDR3aa: CASSPHPQGANTEAFF; CDR3nt: TGTGCCAGCTCACCTCATCCACAGGGGGCCAACACTGAAGCTTTCTTT
j_gene: TRBJ2-5; d_gene: .; abundance: .; v_gene: TRBV2; CDR3aa: CASSIEQGPSQETQYF; CDR3nt: TGTGCCAGCAGTATTGAACAGGGACCCTCCCAAGAGACCCAGTACTTC
j_gene: TRBJ1-1; d_gene: .; abundance: .; v_gene: TRBV28; CDR3aa: CASSFGGEAFF; CDR3nt: TGTGCCAGCAGTTTCGGAGGTGAAGCTTTCTTT
j_gene: TRBJ2-7; d_gene: .; abundance: .; v_gene: TRBV5-4; CDR3aa: CASRPEVGEQYF; CDR3nt: TGTGCCAGCAGGCCAGAGGTTGGCGAGCAGTACTTC
j_gene: TRBJ2-4; d_gene: .; abundance: .; v_gene: TRBV5-4; CDR3aa: CASSVSSNIQYF; CDR3nt: TGTGCCAGCAGCGTCTCTAGCAACATTCAGTACTTC
j_gene: TRBJ2-1; d_gene: TRBD2; abundance: .; v_gene: TRBV4-3; CDR3aa: CASSNGTSVSYNEQFF; CDR3nt: TGCGCCAGCAGCAACGGGACTAGCGTCTCCTACAATGAGCAGTTCTTC
j_gene: TRBJ2-1; d_gene: TRBD2; abundance: .; v_gene: TRBV25-1; CDR3aa: CASSELLAGGYNEQFF; CDR3nt: TGTGCCAGCAGTGAGCTACTAGCGGGAGGGTACAATGAGCAGTTCTTC
j_gene: TRBJ2-2; d_gene: TRBD1; abundance: .; v_gene: TRBV4-3; CDR3aa: CASSQYWTGGRTGELFF; CDR3nt: TGCGCCAGCAGCCAATATTGGACAGGGGGAAGAACCGGGGAGCTGTTTTTT
j_gene: TRBJ2-7; d_gene: .; abundance: .; v_gene: TRBV30; CDR3aa: CAWNRRGSYEQYF; CDR3nt: TGTGCCTGGAACCGGCGGGGCTCCTACGAGCAGTACTTC
j_gene: TRBJ2-5; d_gene: .; abundance: .; v_gene: TRBV18; CDR3aa: CASSSIPSGQETQYF; CDR3nt: TGTGCCAGCTCATCAATCCCCAGCGGGCAAGAGACCCAGTACTTC
j_gene: TRBJ1-4; d_gene: .; abundance: .; v_gene: TRBV6-5; CDR3aa: CASSYGGAANEKLFF; CDR3nt: TGTGCCAGCAGTTACGGAGGGGCGGCTAATGAAAAACTGTTTTTT
j_gene: TRBJ1-3; d_gene: .; abundance: .; v_gene: TRBV30; CDR3aa: CAWSAIPRGIVGHGGNTIYF; CDR3nt: TGTGCCTGGAGTGCAATCCCAAGGGGTATCGTGGGACACGGAGGAAACACCATATATTTT
j_gene: TRBJ2-1; d_gene: TRBD1; abundance: .; v_gene: TRBV7-2; CDR3aa: CASSFDRGRYNEQFF; CDR3nt: TGTGCCAGCAGCTTCGACAGGGGGCGGTACAATGAGCAGTTCTTC
j_gene: TRBJ1-1; d_gene: .; abundance: once; v_gene: TRBV5-1; CDR3aa: CASSYGLRSSWVPNTEAFF; CDR3nt: TGCGCCAGCAGTTACGGGTTAAGGAGCTCATGGGTACCTAACACTGAAGCTTTCTTT